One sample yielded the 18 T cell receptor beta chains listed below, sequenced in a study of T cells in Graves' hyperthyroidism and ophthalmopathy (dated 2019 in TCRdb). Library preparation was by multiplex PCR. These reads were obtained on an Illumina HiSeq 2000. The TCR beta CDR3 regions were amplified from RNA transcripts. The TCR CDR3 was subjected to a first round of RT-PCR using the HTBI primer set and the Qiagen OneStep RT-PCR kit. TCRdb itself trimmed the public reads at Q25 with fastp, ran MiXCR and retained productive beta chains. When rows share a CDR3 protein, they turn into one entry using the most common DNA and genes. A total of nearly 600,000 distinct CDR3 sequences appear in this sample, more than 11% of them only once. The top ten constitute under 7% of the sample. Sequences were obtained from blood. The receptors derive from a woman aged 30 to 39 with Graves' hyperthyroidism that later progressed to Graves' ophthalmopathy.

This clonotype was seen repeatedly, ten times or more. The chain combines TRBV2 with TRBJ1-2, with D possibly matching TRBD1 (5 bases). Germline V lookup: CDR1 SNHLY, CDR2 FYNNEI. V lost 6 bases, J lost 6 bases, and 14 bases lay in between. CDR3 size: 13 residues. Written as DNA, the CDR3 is TGTGCCAGCAGCACGGGCAGGGAGGATGGCTACACCTTC. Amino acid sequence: CASSTGREDGYTF.

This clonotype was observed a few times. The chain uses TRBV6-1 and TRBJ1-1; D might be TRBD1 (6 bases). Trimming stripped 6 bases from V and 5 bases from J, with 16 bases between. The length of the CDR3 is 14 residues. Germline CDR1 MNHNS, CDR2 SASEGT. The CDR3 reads CASSIQGSQTEAFF. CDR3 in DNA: TGTGCCAGCAGCATACAGGGTTCTCAAACTGAAGCTTTCTTT.

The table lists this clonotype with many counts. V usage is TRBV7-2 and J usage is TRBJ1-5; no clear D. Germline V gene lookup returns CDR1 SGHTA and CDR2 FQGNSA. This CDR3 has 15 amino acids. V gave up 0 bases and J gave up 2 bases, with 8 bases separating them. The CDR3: CASSLAPTGNQPQHF. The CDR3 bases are TGTGCCAGCAGCTTAGCGCCTACAGGCAATCAGCCCCAGCATTTT. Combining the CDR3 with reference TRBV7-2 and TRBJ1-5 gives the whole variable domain GAGVSQSPSNKVTEKGKDVELRCDPISGHTALYWYRQSLGQGLEFLIYFQGNSAPDKSGLPSDRFSAERTGGSVSTLTIQRTQQEDSAVYLCASSLAPTGNQPQHFGDGTRLSIL.

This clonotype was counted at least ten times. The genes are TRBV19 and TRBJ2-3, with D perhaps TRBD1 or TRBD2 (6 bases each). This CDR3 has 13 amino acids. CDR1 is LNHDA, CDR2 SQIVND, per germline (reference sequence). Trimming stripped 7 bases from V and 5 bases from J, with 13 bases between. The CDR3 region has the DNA TGTGCCAGTATAGGGGGGCCAGGAGATACGCAGTATTTT. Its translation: CASIGGPGDTQYF. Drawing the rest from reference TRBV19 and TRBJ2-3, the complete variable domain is DGGITQSPKYLFRKEGQNVTLSCEQNLNHDAMYWYRQDPGQGLRLIYYSQIVNDFQKGDIAEGYSVSREKKESFPLTVTSAQKNPTAFYLCASIGGPGDTQYFGPGTRLTVL.

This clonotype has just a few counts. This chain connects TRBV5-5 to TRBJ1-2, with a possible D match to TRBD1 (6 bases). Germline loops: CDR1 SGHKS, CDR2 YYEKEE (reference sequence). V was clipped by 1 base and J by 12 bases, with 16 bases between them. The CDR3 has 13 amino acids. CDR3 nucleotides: TGTGCCAGCAGCTTGCTGGGGGGCGGAGTGGACACCTTC. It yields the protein CASSLLGGGVDTF.

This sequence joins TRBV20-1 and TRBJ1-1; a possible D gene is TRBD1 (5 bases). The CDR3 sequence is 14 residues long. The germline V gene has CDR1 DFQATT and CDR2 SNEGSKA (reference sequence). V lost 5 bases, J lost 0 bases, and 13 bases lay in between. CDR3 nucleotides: TGCAGTGCTCACCATACGACAGTGAACACTGAAGCTTTCTTT. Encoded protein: CSAHHTTVNTEAFF.

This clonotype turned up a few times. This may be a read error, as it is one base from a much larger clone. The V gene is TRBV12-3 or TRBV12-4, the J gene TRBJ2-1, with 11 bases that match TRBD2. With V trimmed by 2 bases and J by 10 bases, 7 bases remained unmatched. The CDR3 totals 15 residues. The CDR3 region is CASSLQLAGVPEQFF. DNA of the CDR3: TGTGCCAGCAGTTTACAACTAGCGGGAGTTCCGGAGCAGTTCTTC.

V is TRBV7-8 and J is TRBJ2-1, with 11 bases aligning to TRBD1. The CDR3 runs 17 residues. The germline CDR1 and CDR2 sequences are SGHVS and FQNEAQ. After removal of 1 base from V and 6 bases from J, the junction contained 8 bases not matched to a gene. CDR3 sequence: CASSLVPWGQGVNEQFF. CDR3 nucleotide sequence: TGTGCCAGCAGCTTAGTGCCGTGGGGACAGGGGGTCAATGAGCAGTTCTTC.

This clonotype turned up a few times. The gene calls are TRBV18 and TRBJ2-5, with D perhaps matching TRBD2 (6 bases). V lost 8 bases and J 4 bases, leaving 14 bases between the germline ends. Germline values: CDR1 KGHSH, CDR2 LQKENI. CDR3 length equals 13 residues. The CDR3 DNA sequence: TGTGCCAGCCTTTCGGGGGAACGAGAGACCCAGTACTTC. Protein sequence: CASLSGERETQYF.

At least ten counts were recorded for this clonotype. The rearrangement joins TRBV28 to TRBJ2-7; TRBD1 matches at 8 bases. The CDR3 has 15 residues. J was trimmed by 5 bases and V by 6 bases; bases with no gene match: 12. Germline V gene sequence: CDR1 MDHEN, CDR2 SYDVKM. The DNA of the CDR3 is TGTGCCAGCAGGCCTATCGGGACAGGCCTCGACGAGCAGTACTTC. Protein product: CASRPIGTGLDEQYF. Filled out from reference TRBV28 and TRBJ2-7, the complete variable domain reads DVKVTQSSRYLVKRTGEKVFLECVQDMDHENMFWYRQDPGLGLRLIYFSYDVKMKEKGDIPEGYSVSREKKERFSLILESASTNQTSMYLCASRPIGTGLDEQYFGPGTRLTVT.

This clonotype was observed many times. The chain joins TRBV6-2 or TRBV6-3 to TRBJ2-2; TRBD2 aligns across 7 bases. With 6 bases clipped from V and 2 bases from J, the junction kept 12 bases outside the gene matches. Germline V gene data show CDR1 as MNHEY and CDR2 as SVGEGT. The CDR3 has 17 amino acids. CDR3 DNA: TGTGCCAGCAGAAACTCCTCCGGGACTATAAACACCGGGGAGCTGTTTTTT. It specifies CASRNSSGTINTGELFF.

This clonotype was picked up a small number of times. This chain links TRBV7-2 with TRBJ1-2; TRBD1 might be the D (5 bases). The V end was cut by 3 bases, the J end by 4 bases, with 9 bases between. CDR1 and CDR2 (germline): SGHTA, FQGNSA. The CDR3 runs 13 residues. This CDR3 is CASSLGTLYGYTF. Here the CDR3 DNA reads TGTGCCAGCAGCTTGGGGACCCTCTATGGCTACACCTTC. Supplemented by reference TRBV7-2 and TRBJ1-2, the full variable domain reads GAGVSQSPSNKVTEKGKDVELRCDPISGHTALYWYRQSLGQGLEFLIYFQGNSAPDKSGLPSDRFSAERTGGSVSTLTIQRTQQEDSAVYLCASSLGTLYGYTFGSGTRLTVV.

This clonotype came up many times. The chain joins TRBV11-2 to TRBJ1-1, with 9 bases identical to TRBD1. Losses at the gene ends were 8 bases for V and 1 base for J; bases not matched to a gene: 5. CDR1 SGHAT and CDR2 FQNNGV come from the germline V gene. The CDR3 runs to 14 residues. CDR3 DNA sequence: TGTGCCAGCGTAACAGGGGGCAGGAACACTGAAGCTTTCTTT. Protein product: CASVTGGRNTEAFF. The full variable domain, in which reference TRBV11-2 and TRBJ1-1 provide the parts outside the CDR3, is EAGVAQSPRYKIIEKRQSVAFWCNPISGHATLYWYQQILGQGPKLLIQFQNNGVVDDSQLPKDRFSAERLKGVDSTLKIQPAKLEDSAVYLCASVTGGRNTEAFFGQGTRLTVV.

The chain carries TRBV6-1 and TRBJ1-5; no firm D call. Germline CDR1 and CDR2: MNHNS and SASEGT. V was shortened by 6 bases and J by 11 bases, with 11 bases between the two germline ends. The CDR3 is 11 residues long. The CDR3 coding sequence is TGTGCCAGCAGCGATAGGAGGGCCCAGCATTTT. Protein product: CASSDRRAQHF.

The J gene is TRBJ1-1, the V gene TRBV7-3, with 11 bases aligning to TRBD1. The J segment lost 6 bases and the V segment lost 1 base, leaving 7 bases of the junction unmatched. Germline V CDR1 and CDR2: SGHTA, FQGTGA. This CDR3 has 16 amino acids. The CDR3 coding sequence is TGTGCCAGCAGCTTAAAACCGGGACAGGGGGTGTCTGAAGCTTTCTTT. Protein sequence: CASSLKPGQGVSEAFF.

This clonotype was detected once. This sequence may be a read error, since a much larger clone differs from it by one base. The CDR3 DNA is TGTGCCAGCAGCTTAGGGATAGCGGGAGGGGGCTACGAGCAGTACTTC. Residues: CASSLGIAGGGYEQYF. This rearrangement joins TRBV7-9 to TRBJ2-7; 11 bases fit TRBD2. From germline, CDR1 is SEHNR and CDR2 FQNEAQ (reference sequence). Trimming took 1 base from V and 3 from J; bases not matched to a gene: 5. The CDR3 runs 16 residues.

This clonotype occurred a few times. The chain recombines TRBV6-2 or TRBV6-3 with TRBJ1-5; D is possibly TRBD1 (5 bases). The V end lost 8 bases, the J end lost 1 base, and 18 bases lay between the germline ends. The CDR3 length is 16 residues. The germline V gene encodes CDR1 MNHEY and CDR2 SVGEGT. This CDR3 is CASGSGGVHSNQPQHF. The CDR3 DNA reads TGTGCCAGCGGTAGCGGGGGGGTACACAGCAATCAGCCCCAGCATTTT.

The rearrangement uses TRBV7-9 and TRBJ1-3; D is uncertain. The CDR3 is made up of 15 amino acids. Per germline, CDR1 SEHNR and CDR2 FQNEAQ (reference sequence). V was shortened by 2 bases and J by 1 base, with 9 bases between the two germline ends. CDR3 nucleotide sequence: TGTGCCAGCAGCTTATTTGATATTTCTGGAAACACCATATATTTT. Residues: CASSLFDISGNTIYF.